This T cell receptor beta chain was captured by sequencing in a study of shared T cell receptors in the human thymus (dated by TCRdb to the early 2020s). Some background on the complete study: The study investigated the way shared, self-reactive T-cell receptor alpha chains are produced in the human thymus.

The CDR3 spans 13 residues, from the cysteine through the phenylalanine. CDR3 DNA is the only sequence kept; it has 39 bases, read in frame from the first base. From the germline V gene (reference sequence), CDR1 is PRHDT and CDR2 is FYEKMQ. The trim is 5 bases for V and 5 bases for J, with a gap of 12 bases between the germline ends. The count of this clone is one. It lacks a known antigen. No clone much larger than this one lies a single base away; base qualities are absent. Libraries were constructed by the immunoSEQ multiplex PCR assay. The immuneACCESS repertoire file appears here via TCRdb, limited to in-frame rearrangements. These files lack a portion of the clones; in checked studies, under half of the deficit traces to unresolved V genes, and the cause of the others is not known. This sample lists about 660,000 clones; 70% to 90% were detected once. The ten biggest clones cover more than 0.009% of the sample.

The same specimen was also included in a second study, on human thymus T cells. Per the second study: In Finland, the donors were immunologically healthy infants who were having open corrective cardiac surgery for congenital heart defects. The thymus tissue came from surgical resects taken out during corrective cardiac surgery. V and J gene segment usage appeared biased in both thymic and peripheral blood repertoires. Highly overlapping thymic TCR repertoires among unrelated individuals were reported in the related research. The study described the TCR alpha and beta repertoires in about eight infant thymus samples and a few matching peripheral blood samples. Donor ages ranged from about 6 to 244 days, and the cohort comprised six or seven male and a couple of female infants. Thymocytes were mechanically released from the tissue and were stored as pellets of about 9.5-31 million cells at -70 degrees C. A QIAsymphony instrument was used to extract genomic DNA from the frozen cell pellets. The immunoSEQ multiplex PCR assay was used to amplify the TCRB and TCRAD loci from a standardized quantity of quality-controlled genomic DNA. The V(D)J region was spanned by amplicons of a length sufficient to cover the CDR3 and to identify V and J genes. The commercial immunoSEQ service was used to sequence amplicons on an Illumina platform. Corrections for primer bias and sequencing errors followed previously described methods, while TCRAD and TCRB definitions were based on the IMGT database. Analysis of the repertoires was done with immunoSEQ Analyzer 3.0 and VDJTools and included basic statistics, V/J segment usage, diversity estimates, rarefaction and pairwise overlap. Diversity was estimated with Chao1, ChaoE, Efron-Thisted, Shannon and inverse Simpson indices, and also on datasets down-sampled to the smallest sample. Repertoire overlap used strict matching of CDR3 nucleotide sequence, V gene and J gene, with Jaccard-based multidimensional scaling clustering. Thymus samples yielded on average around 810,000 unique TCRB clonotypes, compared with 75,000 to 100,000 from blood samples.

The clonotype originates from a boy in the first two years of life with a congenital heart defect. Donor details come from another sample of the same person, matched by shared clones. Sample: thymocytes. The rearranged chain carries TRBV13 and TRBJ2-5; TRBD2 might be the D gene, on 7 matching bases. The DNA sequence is TGTGCCAGCAGCGGGGGGGGGCAGGAGACCCAGTACTTC. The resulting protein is CASSGGGQETQYF.